This TCR beta chain was observed in a study of cytomegalovirus exposure and HLA in healthy donors. The length of the CDR3 is 14 residues. The germline CDR1 and CDR2 sequences are SGHNT and YENEEA. V lost 3 bases and J 1 base, leaving 8 bases between the germline ends. Generated by immunoSEQ multiplex PCR, the TCRdb table keeps only in-frame clones and is missing some. The sample has roughly 150,000 clones, roughly 90% seen once. This receptor was obtained from a woman between 18 and 29 years old in good health and CMV-seropositive. The material sequenced was PBMCs. The rearrangement links TRBV11-3 to TRBJ2-3, with D maybe TRBD1 (5 bases). The CDR3 protein is CASSLDTRTDTQYF. The CDR3 nucleotides read TGTGCCAGCAGCTTGGACACGCGCACAGATACGCAGTATTTT. Full variable domain (missing parts from reference TRBV11-3 and TRBJ2-3): EAGVVQSPRYKIIEKKQPVAFWCNPISGHNTLYWYLQNLGQGPELLIRYENEEAVDDSQLPKDRFSAERLKGVDSTLKIQPAELGDSAVYLCASSLDTRTDTQYFGPGTRLTVL.